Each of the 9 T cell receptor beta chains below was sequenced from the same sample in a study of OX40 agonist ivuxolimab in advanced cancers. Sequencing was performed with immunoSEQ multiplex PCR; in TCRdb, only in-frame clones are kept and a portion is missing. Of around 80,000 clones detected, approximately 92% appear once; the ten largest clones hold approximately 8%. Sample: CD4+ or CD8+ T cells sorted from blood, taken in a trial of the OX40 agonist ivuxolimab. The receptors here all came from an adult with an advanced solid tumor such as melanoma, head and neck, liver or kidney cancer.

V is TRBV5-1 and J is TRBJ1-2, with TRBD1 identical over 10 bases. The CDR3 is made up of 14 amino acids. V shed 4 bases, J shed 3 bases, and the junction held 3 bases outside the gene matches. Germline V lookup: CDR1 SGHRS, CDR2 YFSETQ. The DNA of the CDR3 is TGCGCCAGCAGCCCCGGGACAGGGGACTATGGCTACACCTTC. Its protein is CASSPGTGDYGYTF.

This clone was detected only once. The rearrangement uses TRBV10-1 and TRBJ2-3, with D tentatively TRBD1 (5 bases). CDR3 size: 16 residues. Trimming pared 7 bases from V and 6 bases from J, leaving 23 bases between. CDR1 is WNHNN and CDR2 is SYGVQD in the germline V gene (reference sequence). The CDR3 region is CASKVPYGRAGDTQYF. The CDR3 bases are TGCGCCAGCAAGGTTCCATATGGCAGGGCCGGGGATACGCAGTATTTT.

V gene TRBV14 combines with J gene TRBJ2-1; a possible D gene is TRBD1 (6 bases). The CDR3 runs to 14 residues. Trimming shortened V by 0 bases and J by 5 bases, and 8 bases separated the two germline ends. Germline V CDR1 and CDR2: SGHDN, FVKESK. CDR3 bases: TGTGCCAGCAGCCAAGAAAACAGGGACAATGAGCAGTTCTTC. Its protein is CASSQENRDNEQFF.

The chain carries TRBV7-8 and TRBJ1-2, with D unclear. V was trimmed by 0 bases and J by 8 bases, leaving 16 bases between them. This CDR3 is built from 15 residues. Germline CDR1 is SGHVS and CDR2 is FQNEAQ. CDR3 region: CASSLASGSPGGYTF. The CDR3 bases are TGTGCCAGCAGCTTAGCGTCCGGCTCACCGGGGGGCTACACCTTC.

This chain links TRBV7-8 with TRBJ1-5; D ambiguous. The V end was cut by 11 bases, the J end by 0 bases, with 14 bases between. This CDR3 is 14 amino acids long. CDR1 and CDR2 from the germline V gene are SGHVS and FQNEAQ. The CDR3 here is CAGGRADSNQPQHF. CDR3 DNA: TGTGCCGGCGGGAGGGCGGATAGCAATCAGCCCCAGCATTTT.

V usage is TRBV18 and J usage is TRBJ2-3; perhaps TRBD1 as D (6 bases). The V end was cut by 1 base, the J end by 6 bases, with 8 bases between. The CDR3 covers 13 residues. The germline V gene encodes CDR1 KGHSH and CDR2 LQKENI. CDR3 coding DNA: TGTGCCAGCTCACCACAGGGGGACGATACGCAGTATTTT. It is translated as CASSPQGDDTQYF.

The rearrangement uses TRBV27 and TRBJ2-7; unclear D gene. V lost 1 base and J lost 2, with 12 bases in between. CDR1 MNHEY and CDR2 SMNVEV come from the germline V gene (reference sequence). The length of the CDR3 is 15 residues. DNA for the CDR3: TGTGCCAGCAGTTTATGGCAGATTGGACCCTACGAGCAGTACTTC. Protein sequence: CASSLWQIGPYEQYF.

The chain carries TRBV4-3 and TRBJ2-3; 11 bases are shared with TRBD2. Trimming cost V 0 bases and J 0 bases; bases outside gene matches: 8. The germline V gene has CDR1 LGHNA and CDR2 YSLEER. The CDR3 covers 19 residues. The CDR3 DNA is TGCGCCAGCAGCCAAGATCTGGGGACTAGCGGTACTAGCACAGATACGCAGTATTTT. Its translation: CASSQDLGTSGTSTDTQYF.

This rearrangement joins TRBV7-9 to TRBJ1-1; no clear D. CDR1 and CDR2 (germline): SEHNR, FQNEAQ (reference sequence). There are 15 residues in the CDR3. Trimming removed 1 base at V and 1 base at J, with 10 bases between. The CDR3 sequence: CASSLGRAPNTEAFF. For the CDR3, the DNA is TGTGCCAGCAGCTTAGGTCGGGCCCCGAACACTGAAGCTTTCTTT.